A single sample is the source of the 23 T cell receptor beta chains below, sequenced in a study of vaccination and CD4 T cells after COVID-19. An Oncomine TCR Beta short-read assay was used to sequence the DNA from cultured CD4+ T cells. MiXCR, applied by TCRdb to the PCR reads, yields one record per CDR3 protein. The table lists about 21,000 distinct CDR3 sequences, approximately 45% of them singletons. Their specific antigens are unknown. Treatment: approximately nine-day PBMC culture with coronavirus spike peptide pools or control peptides (ViraFEST assay). The source material was CD4+ T cells from blood, cultured in vitro, sampled before SARS-CoV-2 vaccination. Receptor source: a human donor who had recovered from COVID-19.

The chain combines TRBV19 with TRBJ2-3; 10 nucleotides agree with TRBD2. Germline V gene sequence: CDR1 LNHDA, CDR2 SQIVND (reference sequence). The V segment lost 3 bases and the J segment 1 base; nucleotides outside the gene matches: 10. The CDR3 has 18 residues. CDR3 nucleotide sequence: TGTGCCAGTAGTATGGAAATTCTAGCGGGGGCAGGCACAGATACGCAGTATTTT. Its protein product is CASSMEILAGAGTDTQYF. The whole variable domain, filled in from reference TRBV19 and TRBJ2-3, reads DGGITQSPKYLFRKEGQNVTLSCEQNLNHDAMYWYRQDPGQGLRLIYYSQIVNDFQKGDIAEGYSVSREKKESFPLTVTSAQKNPTAFYLCASSMEILAGAGTDTQYFGPGTRLTVL.

The chain couples TRBV20-1 to TRBJ2-5; the D is unclear. This CDR3 is built from 11 residues. V was cut by 4 bases and J by 5 bases, with 8 bases left in between. Germline V gene lookup returns CDR1 DFQATT and CDR2 SNEGSKA (reference sequence). CDR3 nucleotides: TGCAGTGCTACGGTCGAGGAGACCCAGTACTTC. Its protein product is CSATVEETQYF.

The sample holds a few counts of this clonotype. This chain joins TRBV19 and TRBJ1-1; D ambiguous. The CDR3 has 13 residues. Trimming shortened V by 5 bases and J by 5 bases, and 12 bases separated the two germline ends. CDR1 is LNHDA, CDR2 SQIVND, per germline (reference sequence). The CDR3 region is CASSVGGGTEAFF. In nucleotides, the CDR3 is TGTGCCAGTAGTGTAGGTGGAGGAACTGAAGCTTTCTTT. Complete variable domain (other parts from reference TRBV19 and TRBJ1-1): DGGITQSPKYLFRKEGQNVTLSCEQNLNHDAMYWYRQDPGQGLRLIYYSQIVNDFQKGDIAEGYSVSREKKESFPLTVTSAQKNPTAFYLCASSVGGGTEAFFGQGTRLTVV.

V usage is TRBV19 and J usage is TRBJ1-5, with TRBD1 identical over 10 bases. CDR1 is LNHDA, CDR2 SQIVND, per germline (reference sequence). J was trimmed by 0 bases and V by 10 bases; bases with no gene match: 15. The CDR3 sequence is 18 residues long. The CDR3, as DNA: TGTGCCACAGCCGATCCGGGACAGGGGCATTATAGCAATCAGCCCCAGCATTTT. Protein product: CATADPGQGHYSNQPQHF.

The chain employs TRBV20-1 and TRBJ1-1, with D maybe TRBD1 (5 bases). The CDR3 length is 15 residues. With 3 bases removed from V and 0 bases from J, the gap between germline ends came to 14 bases. Germline loops: CDR1 DFQATT, CDR2 SNEGSKA (reference sequence). The CDR3 region has the DNA TGCAGTGCTAGCGGTGCGGGGGGGGTGAACACTGAAGCTTTCTTT. It specifies CSASGAGGVNTEAFF.

This clonotype has just a few counts. This rearrangement joins TRBV15 to TRBJ1-2, with no clear D. V dropped 0 bases and J dropped 5 bases, with 7 bases sitting between them. Per germline, CDR1 LNHNV and CDR2 YYDKDF (reference sequence). This CDR3 region has 13 residues. CDR3 in DNA: TGTGCCACCAGCAGAGATGAGGGTTATGGCTACACCTTC. It translates to CATSRDEGYGYTF.

The J gene is TRBJ1-2, the V gene TRBV5-4, with D tentatively TRBD1 (6 bases). The V gene lost 0 bases and the J gene lost 2 bases, with 11 bases spanning the gap. The CDR3 consists of 15 residues. Germline CDR1 SGHNT, CDR2 YYREEE (reference sequence). The CDR3, as DNA: TGTGCCAGCAGCTTGGATCGGGGGGCAAACTATGGCTACACCTTC. Encoded protein: CASSLDRGANYGYTF. Full variable domain (rest looked up from reference TRBV5-4 and TRBJ1-2): ETGVTQSPTHLIKTRGQQVTLRCSSQSGHNTVSWYQQALGQGPQFIFQYYREEENGRGNFPPRFSGLQFPNYSSELNVNALELDDSALYLCASSLDRGANYGYTFGSGTRLTVV.

The genes are TRBV18 and TRBJ1-1; no reliable D call. With 2 bases removed from V and 0 bases from J, the gap between germline ends came to 7 bases. Germline V gene sequence: CDR1 KGHSH, CDR2 LQKENI. The CDR3 totals 14 residues. The CDR3 coding sequence is TGTGCCAGCTCACCAGTCACGATGAACACTGAAGCTTTCTTT. This encodes CASSPVTMNTEAFF.

The chain uses TRBV11-3 and TRBJ1-1; D uncertain. V lost 2 bases, J lost 2 bases, and 9 bases lay in between. The CDR3 has 14 residues. Germline V gives CDR1 SGHNT, CDR2 YENEEA. Written as DNA, the CDR3 is TGTGCCAGCAGCTTATCACCAGGAAACACTGAAGCTTTCTTT. This sequence encodes CASSLSPGNTEAFF.

V usage is TRBV5-5 and J usage is TRBJ1-5, with D tentatively TRBD1 (5 bases). This CDR3 region has 15 residues. V was shortened by 5 bases and J by 3 bases, with 15 bases between the two germline ends. Germline V CDR1 and CDR2: SGHKS, YYEKEE (reference sequence). The CDR3 region is CASSVLLGPNQPQHF. The CDR3 nucleotides are TGTGCCAGCAGTGTTCTCTTGGGGCCCAATCAGCCCCAGCATTTT. The full variable domain, its missing parts supplied by reference TRBV5-5 and TRBJ1-5, is DAGVTQSPTHLIKTRGQQVTLRCSPISGHKSVSWYQQVLGQGPQFIFQYYEKEERGRGNFPDRFSARQFPNYSSELNVNALLLGDSALYLCASSVLLGPNQPQHFGDGTRLSIL.

This clonotype was counted between two and nine times. This sequence joins TRBV7-8 and TRBJ1-5, with a weak D call TRBD1 (5 bases). Germline CDR1 is SGHVS and CDR2 is FQNEAQ. Trimming stripped 1 base from V and 5 bases from J, with 15 bases between. The CDR3 length is 16 residues. The CDR3 coding sequence is TGTGCCAGCAGCTTAGTCTTCCGGGGAGGGGATCAGCCCCAGCATTTT. It translates to CASSLVFRGGDQPQHF.

The chain links TRBV20-1 to TRBJ1-6; the D gene is possibly TRBD1 (6 bases). The ends were cut back, 0 bases at V and 7 bases at J, with 13 bases in the middle. Germline V lookup: CDR1 DFQATT, CDR2 SNEGSKA (reference sequence). The CDR3 consists of 15 residues. CDR3 DNA: TGCAGTGCTAGAGATCCACAGGGTGGGAATTCACCCCTCCACTTT. Protein: CSARDPQGGNSPLHF.

This clonotype has a single count. The chain has TRBV28 and TRBJ1-2; weak D call: TRBD1 (5 bases). V gave up 5 bases and J gave up 8 bases, with 21 bases separating them. Germline lookup yields CDR1 MDHEN and CDR2 SYDVKM. The CDR3 loop spans 15 amino acids. The CDR3 nucleotides read TGTGCCAGCAGTATTCCCCAGGACACCAGAAAGGGCTACACCTTC. It is translated as CASSIPQDTRKGYTF.

This clonotype was observed a few times. The V gene is TRBV6-5, the J gene TRBJ1-6; 7 bases map to TRBD1. Germline values: CDR1 MNHEY, CDR2 SVGAGI. The CDR3 sequence is 19 residues long. J gave up 6 bases and V 0 bases, and 14 bases lay outside the gene matches. The CDR3 protein is CASSYSSSVGTATNSPLHF. The DNA of the CDR3 is TGTGCCAGCAGTTACTCATCCTCCGTCGGGACAGCGACTAATTCACCCCTCCACTTT.

The rearrangement joins TRBV7-2 to TRBJ2-3, with D unresolved. CDR3 length: 13 amino acids. V dropped 0 bases and J dropped 5 bases, with 6 bases sitting between them. In germline, CDR1 is SGHTA, CDR2 FQGNSA. For the CDR3, the DNA is TGTGCCAGCAGCTTAGCATTTGGAGATACGCAGTATTTT. Translated, it gives CASSLAFGDTQYF.

This chain links TRBV7-2 with TRBJ2-2, with no clear D. The CDR3 spans 14 residues. Germline CDR1 is SGHTA and CDR2 is FQGNSA. Trimming shortened V by 2 bases and J by 3 bases, and 7 bases separated the two germline ends. This CDR3 reads CASSLRSDTGELFF. As DNA, the CDR3 is TGTGCCAGCAGCTTAAGATCCGACACCGGGGAGCTGTTTTTT. The whole variable domain, remainder taken from reference TRBV7-2 and TRBJ2-2, is GAGVSQSPSNKVTEKGKDVELRCDPISGHTALYWYRQSLGQGLEFLIYFQGNSAPDKSGLPSDRFSAERTGGSVSTLTIQRTQQEDSAVYLCASSLRSDTGELFFGEGSRLTVL.

V gene TRBV27 combines with J gene TRBJ1-6, with a possible D match to TRBD1 (5 bases). V was trimmed by 0 bases and J by 2 bases, leaving 14 bases between them. The germline V gene has CDR1 MNHEY and CDR2 SMNVEV (reference sequence). The CDR3 totals 18 residues. This CDR3 reads CASSLSGGDRTYNSPLHF. The CDR3, as DNA: TGTGCCAGCAGTTTATCGGGGGGAGACAGAACCTATAATTCACCCCTCCACTTT.

This chain uses TRBV20-1 with TRBJ2-7; 7 bases agree with TRBD1. CDR3 length equals 12 residues. The junction had 9 bases not matched to a gene; V was cut back by 6 bases and J by 7 bases. Germline CDR1 DFQATT, CDR2 SNEGSKA (reference sequence). The CDR3 nucleotides read TGCAGTGCGAGACAGGGTTTTGGGGAGCAGTACTTC. Encoded protein: CSARQGFGEQYF.

This clonotype was observed a handful of times. The chain links TRBV4-1 to TRBJ2-5, with 15 positions matching TRBD2. The V gene end was trimmed by 1 base and the J gene end by 6 bases; junction bases not matched to a gene: 6. Germline V gives CDR1 MGHRA, CDR2 YSYEKL. The CDR3 is 17 amino acids. The CDR3: CASSQAGLAGGLQTQYF. DNA of the CDR3: TGCGCCAGCAGCCAAGCCGGACTAGCGGGGGGGCTTCAGACCCAGTACTTC.

The CDR3 region has the DNA TGCGCCAGCCACAGGGAAAACACCGGGGAGCTGTTTTTT. Its translation is CASHRENTGELFF. The rearrangement links TRBV5-1 to TRBJ2-2, with a tentative D call TRBD1 (6 bases). This CDR3 spans 13 amino acids. Germline CDR1 SGHRS, CDR2 YFSETQ. Trimming shortened V by 7 bases and J by 2 bases, and 9 bases separated the two germline ends. Filled out from reference TRBV5-1 and TRBJ2-2, the complete variable domain reads KAGVTQTPRYLIKTRGQQVTLSCSPISGHRSVSWYQQTPGQGLQFLFEYFSETQRNKGNFPGRFSGRQFSNSRSEMNVSTLELGDSALYLCASHRENTGELFFGEGSRLTVL.

This clonotype was picked up a small number of times. The CDR3, as DNA: TGTGCCAGCAGCCAGCCCGGGACAGGGGGCTACCCAGATACGCAGTATTTT. This codes for CASSQPGTGGYPDTQYF. The rearrangement joins TRBV7-9 to TRBJ2-3, with 12 positions matching TRBD1. Germline V gene data show CDR1 as SEHNR and CDR2 as FQNEAQ (reference sequence). V shed 5 bases, J shed 4 bases, and the junction held 10 bases outside the gene matches. This CDR3 contains 17 residues.

The chain couples TRBV5-6 to TRBJ2-7; D might be TRBD1 (6 bases). Germline-derived CDR1 and CDR2 are SGHDT and YYEEEE. The CDR3 is 15 residues long. V was clipped by 4 bases and J by 2 bases, with 16 bases between them. For the CDR3, the DNA is TGTGCCAGCAGCAAACCGCTGACAGGCACCTACGAGCAGTACTTC. Protein: CASSKPLTGTYEQYF.

This clonotype is a singleton in its sample. This rearrangement joins TRBV27 to TRBJ2-2; D possibly corresponds to TRBD1 (5 bases). The CDR3 totals 12 residues. Deletions cut 6 bases from V and 6 bases from J, with 8 bases between. CDR1 is MNHEY, CDR2 SMNVEV, per germline (reference sequence). In nucleotides, the CDR3 is TGTGCCAGCAGATCCAGGGCCGGGGAGCTGTTTTTT. Protein sequence: CASRSRAGELFF.